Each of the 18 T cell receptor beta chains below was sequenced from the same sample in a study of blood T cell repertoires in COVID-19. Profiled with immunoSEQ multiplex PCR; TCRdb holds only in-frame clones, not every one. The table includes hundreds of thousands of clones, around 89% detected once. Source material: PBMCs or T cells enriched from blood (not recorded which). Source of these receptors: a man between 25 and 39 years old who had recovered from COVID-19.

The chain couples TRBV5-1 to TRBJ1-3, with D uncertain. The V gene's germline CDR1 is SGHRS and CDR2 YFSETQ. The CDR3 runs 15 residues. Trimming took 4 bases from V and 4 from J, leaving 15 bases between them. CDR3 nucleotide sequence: TGCGCCAGCAGCGAACAGCTAACTAGCGGAAACACCATATATTTT. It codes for CASSEQLTSGNTIYF.

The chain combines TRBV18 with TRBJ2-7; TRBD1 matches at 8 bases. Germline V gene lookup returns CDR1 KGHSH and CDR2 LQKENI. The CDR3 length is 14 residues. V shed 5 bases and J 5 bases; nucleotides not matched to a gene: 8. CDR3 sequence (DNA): TGTGCCAGCTCATCGGGACAGGATAAAAACGAGCAGTACTTC. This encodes CASSSGQDKNEQYF.

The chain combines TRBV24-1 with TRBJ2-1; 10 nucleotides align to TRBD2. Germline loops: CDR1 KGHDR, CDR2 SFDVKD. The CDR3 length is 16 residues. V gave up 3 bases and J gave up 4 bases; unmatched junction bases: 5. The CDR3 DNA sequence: TGTGCCACCAGTGATCAAACTAGCGGGGCTTACAATGAGCAGTTCTTC. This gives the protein CATSDQTSGAYNEQFF.

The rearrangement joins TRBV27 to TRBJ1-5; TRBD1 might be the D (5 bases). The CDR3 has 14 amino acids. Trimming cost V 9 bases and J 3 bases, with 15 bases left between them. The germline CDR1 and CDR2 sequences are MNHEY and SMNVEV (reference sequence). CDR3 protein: CARATGTYNQPQHF. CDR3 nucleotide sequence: TGTGCCAGGGCCACCGGGACTTACAATCAGCCCCAGCATTTT.

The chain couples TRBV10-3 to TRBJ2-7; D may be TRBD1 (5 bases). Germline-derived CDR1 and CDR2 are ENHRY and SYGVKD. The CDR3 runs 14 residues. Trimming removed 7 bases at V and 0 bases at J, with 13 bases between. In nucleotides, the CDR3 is TGTGCCATCAAAGGAAGGGGCCTCTCCTACGAGCAGTACTTC. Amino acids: CAIKGRGLSYEQYF.

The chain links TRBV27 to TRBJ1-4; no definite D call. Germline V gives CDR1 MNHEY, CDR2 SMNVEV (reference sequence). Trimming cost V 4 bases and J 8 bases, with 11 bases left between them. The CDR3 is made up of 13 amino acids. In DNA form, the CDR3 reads TGTGCCAGCAGTTACCGGCGAGGGGAAAAACTGTTTTTT. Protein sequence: CASSYRRGEKLFF.

This CDR3 reads CASSLHGTTADYEQYF. The CDR3 bases are TGTGCCAGCAGCTTACACGGTACGACAGCAGACTACGAGCAGTACTTC. The J gene is TRBJ2-7, the V gene TRBV11-2; possibly TRBD1 for D (5 bases). This CDR3 spans 16 amino acids. V lost 2 bases and J 3 bases, leaving 17 bases between the germline ends. The germline gives CDR1 SGHAT, CDR2 FQNNGV.

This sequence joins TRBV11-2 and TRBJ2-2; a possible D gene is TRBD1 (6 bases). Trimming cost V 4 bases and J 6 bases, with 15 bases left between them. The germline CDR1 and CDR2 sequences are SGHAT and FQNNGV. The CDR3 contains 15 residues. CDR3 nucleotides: TGTGCCAGCAGCTCAATGCCAGGGGTTGCCGGGGAGCTGTTTTTT. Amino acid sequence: CASSSMPGVAGELFF. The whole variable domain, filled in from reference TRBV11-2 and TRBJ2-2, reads EAGVAQSPRYKIIEKRQSVAFWCNPISGHATLYWYQQILGQGPKLLIQFQNNGVVDDSQLPKDRFSAERLKGVDSTLKIQPAKLEDSAVYLCASSSMPGVAGELFFGEGSRLTVL.

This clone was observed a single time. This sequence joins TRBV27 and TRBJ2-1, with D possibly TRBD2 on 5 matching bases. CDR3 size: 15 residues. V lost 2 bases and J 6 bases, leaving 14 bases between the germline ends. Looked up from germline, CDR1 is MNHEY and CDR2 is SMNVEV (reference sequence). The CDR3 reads CASSLTSLEVNEQFF. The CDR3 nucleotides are TGTGCCAGCAGTTTAACATCCCTGGAGGTCAATGAGCAGTTCTTC.

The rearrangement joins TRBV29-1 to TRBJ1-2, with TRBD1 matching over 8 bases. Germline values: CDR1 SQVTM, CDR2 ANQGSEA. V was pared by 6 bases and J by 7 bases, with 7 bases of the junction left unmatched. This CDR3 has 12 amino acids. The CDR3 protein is CSVQGARSGYTF. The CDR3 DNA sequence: TGCAGCGTCCAGGGGGCAAGGTCTGGCTACACCTTC.

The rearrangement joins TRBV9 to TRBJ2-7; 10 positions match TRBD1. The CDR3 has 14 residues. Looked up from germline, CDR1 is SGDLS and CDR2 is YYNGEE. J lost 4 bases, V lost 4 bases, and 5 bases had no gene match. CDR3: CASSPWDRGYEQYF. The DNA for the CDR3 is TGTGCCAGCAGCCCCTGGGACAGGGGATACGAGCAGTACTTC. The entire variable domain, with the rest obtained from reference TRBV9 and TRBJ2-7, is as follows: DSGVTQTPKHLITATGQRVTLRCSPRSGDLSVYWYQQSLDQGLQFLIQYYNGEERAKGNILERFSAQQFPDLHSELNLSSLELGDSALYFCASSPWDRGYEQYFGPGTRLTVT.

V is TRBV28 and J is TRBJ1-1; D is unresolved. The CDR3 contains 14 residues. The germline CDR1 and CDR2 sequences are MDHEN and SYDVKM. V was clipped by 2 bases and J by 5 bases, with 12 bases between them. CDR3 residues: CASSLKGGRTEAFF. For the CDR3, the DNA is TGTGCCAGCAGTTTAAAGGGTGGGAGGACTGAAGCTTTCTTT.

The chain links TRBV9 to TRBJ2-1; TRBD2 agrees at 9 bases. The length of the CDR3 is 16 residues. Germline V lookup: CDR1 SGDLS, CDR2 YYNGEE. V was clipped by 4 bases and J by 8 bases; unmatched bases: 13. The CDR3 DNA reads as TGTGCCAGCAGCCCCGCCAGCGGGAGGACTTTAGATGAGCAGTTCTTC. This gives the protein CASSPASGRTLDEQFF.

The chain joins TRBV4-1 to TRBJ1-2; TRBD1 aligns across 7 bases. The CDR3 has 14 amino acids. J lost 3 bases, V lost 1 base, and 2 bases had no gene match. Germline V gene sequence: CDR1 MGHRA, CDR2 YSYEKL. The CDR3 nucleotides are TGCGCCAGCAGCCAAGTGGGACAGTACTATGGCTACACCTTC. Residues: CASSQVGQYYGYTF.

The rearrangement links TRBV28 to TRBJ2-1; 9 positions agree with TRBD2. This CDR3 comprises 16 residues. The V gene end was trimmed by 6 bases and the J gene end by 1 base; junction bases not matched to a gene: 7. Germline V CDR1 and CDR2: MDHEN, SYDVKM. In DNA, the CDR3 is TGTGCCAGCAGCCCTCTAGCGGGGCCTTCCTACAATGAGCAGTTCTTC. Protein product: CASSPLAGPSYNEQFF.

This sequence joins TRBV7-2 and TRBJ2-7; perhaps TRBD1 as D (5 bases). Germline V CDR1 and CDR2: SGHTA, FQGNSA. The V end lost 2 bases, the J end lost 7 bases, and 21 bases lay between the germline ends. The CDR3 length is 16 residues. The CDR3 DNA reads TGTGCCAGCAGCTTAAATTCGCCAGCGTTGCCAGGGGAGCAGTACTTC. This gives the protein CASSLNSPALPGEQYF. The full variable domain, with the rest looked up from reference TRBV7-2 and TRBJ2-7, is GAGVSQSPSNKVTEKGKDVELRCDPISGHTALYWYRQSLGQGLEFLIYFQGNSAPDKSGLPSDRFSAERTGGSVSTLTIQRTQQEDSAVYLCASSLNSPALPGEQYFGPGTRLTVT.

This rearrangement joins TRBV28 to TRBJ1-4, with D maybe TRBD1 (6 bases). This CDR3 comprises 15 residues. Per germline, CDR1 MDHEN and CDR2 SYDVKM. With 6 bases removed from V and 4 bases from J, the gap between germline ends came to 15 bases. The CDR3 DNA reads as TGTGCCAGCAGACAGGAACAGGGCCTTAATGAAAAACTGTTTTTT. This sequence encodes CASRQEQGLNEKLFF.

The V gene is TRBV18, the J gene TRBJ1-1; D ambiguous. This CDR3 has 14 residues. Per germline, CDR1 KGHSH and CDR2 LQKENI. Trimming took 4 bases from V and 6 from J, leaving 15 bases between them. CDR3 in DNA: TGTGCCAGCTCACGCTCCCCGGGGAGCTCTGAAGCTTTCTTT. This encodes CASSRSPGSSEAFF.